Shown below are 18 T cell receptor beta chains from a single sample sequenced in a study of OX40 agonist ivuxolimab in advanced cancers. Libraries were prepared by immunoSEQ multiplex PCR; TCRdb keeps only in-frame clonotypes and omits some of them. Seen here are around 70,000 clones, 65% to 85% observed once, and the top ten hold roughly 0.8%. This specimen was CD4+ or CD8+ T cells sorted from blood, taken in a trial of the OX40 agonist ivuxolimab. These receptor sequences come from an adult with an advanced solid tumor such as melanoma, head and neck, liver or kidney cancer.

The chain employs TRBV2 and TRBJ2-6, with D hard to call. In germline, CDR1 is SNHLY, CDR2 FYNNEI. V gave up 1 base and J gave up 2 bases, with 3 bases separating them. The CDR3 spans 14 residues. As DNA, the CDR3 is TGTGCCAGCAGTGAAGTGCCTGGGGCCAACGTCCTGACTTTC. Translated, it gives CASSEVPGANVLTF.

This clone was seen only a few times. CDR3 sequence reads: CAWSTPGRDNEQFF. CDR3 DNA: TGTGCCTGGAGTACCCCGGGGCGGGACAATGAGCAGTTCTTC. The J gene is TRBJ2-1, the V gene TRBV30; D might be TRBD1 or TRBD2, each matching 5 bases. The V gene lost 2 bases and the J gene lost 5 bases, with 13 bases spanning the gap. The CDR3 is 14 amino acids. Germline V gene lookup returns CDR1 GTSNPN and CDR2 SVGIG (reference sequence). Supplemented by reference TRBV30 and TRBJ2-1, the full variable domain reads SQTIHQWPATLVQPVGSPLSLECTVEGTSNPNLYWYRQAAGRGLQLLFYSVGIGQISSEVPQNLSASRPQDRQFILSSKKLLLSDSGFYLCAWSTPGRDNEQFFGPGTRLTVL.

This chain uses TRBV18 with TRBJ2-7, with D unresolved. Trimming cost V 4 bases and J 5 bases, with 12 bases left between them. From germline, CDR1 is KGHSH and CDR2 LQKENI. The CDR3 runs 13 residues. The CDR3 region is CASSLQDGNEQYF. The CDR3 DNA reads TGTGCCAGCTCACTCCAGGACGGAAACGAGCAGTACTTC.

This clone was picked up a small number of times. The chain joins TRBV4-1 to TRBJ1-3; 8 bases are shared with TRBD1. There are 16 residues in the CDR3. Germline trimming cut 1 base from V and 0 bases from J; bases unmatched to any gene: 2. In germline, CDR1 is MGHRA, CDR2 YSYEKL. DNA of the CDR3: TGCGCCAGCAGCCAAGGAACAGGGGGCTCTGGAAACACCATATATTTT. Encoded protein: CASSQGTGGSGNTIYF.

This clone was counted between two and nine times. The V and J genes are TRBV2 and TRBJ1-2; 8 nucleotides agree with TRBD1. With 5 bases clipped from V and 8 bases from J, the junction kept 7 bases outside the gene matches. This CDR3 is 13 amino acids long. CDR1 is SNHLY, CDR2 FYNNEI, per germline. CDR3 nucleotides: TGTGCCAGCAGTATGACAGGGGAAAAGGGCTACACCTTC. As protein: CASSMTGEKGYTF.

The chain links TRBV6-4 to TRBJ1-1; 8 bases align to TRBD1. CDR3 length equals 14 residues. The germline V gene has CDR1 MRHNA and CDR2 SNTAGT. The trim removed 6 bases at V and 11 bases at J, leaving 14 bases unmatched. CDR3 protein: CASRAGTGGTRAFF. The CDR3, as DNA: TGTGCCAGCAGGGCCGGGACAGGAGGCACCCGCGCTTTCTTT.

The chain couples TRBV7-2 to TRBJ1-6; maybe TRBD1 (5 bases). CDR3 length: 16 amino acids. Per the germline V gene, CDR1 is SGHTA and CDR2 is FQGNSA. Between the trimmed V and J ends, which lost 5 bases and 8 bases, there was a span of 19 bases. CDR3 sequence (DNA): TGTGCCAGCAGCAACGTCTTGGGGCGGGGTGATTCACCCCTCCACTTT. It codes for CASSNVLGRGDSPLHF.

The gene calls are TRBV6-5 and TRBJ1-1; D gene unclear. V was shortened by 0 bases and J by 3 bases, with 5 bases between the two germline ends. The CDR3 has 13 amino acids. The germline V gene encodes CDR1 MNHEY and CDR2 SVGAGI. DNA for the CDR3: TGTGCCAGCAGTTACTCGCGGGACACTGAAGCTTTCTTT. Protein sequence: CASSYSRDTEAFF.

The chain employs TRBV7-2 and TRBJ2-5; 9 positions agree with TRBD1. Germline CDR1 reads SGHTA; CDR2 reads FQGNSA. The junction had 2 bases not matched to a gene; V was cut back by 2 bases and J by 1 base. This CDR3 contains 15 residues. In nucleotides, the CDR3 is TGTGCCAGCAGCTTAACGGGACAGGGCCAAGAGACCCAGTACTTC. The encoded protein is CASSLTGQGQETQYF.

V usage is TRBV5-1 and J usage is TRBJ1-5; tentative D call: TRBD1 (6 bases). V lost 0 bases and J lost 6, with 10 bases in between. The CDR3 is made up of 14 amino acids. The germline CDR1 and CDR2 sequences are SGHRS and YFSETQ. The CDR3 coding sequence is TGCGCCAGCAGCTTGGGTCAGGGGCCTCAGCCCCAGCATTTT. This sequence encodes CASSLGQGPQPQHF.

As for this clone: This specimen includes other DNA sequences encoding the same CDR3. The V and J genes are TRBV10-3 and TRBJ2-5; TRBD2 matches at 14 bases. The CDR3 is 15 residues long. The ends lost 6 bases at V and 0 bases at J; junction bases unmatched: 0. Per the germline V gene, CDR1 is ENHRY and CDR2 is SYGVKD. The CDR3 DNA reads TGTGCCATCAGGGGACTAGCGGGGGACCAAGAGACCCAGTACTTC. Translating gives CAIRGLAGDQETQYF.

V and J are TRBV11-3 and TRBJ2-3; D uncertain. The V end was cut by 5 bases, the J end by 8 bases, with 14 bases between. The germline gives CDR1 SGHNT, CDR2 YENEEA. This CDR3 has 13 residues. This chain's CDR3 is CASSPTASGTQYF. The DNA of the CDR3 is TGTGCCAGCAGCCCGACGGCTAGTGGTACGCAGTATTTT.

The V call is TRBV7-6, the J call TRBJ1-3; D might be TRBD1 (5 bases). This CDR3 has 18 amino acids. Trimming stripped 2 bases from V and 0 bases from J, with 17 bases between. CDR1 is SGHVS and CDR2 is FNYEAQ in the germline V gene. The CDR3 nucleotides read TGTGCCAGCAGCTTAAATCAACAGGACGAAAGCTCTGGAAACACCATATATTTT. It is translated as CASSLNQQDESSGNTIYF.

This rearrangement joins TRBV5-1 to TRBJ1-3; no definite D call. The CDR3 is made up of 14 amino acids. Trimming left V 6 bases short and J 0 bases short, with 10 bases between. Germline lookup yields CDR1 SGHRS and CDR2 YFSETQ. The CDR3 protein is CASMDASSGNTIYF. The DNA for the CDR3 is TGCGCCAGCATGGACGCTTCCTCTGGAAACACCATATATTTT.

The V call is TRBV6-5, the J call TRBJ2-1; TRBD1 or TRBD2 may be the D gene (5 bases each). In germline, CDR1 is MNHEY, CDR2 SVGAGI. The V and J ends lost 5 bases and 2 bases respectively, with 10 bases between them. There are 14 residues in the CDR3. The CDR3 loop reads CASSPRGPYNEQFF. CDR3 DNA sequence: TGTGCCAGCAGTCCTCGGGGCCCCTACAATGAGCAGTTCTTC.

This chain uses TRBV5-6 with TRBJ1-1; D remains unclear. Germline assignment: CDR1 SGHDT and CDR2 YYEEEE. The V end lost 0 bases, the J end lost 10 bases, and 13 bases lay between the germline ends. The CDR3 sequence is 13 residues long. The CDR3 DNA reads TGTGCCAGCAGCTTGGGTCTCTCCGGAGGAGCTTTCTTT. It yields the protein CASSLGLSGGAFF.

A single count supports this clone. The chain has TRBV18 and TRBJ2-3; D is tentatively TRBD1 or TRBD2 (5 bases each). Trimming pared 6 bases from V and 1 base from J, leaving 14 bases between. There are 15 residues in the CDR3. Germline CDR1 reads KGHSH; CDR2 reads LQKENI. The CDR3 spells CASSLQTGRTDTQYF. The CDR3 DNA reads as TGTGCCAGCTCTCTCCAAACGGGACGCACAGATACGCAGTATTTT.

CDR3 DNA: TGTGCCAGCAGCTTAGGACAGGAATATGGCTACACCTTC. This sequence encodes CASSLGQEYGYTF. The chain uses TRBV7-3 and TRBJ1-2; TRBD1 matches 7 bases. The CDR3 is 13 amino acids. V lost 2 bases and J lost 5; bases outside the gene matches: 2. CDR1 and CDR2 (germline): SGHTA, FQGTGA.